A single TCR beta chain is shown here with its context. The data derive from a study of high-grade serous ovarian cancer treatment subgroups. Profiled with immunoSEQ multiplex PCR; TCRdb holds only in-frame clones, not every one. Among some 33,000 clones listed, about four fifths were seen once. Tumor samples were taken before definitive surgery or chemotherapy. Germline CDR1 and CDR2: LGHNA and YNFKEQ. Trimming removed 2 bases from V and 8 bases from J; junction bases left unmatched: 9. CDR3 length: 16 amino acids. The gene calls are TRBV4-2 and TRBJ2-1; TRBD2 matches at 10 bases. The origin of this receptor is a human donor with high-grade serous ovarian cancer. The sequenced material came from tumor tissue. The CDR3 nucleotides are TGTGCCAGCAGCCAATCCCAGCGGGAGGGTATGGATGAGCAGTTCTTC. Its protein product is CASSQSQREGMDEQFF.